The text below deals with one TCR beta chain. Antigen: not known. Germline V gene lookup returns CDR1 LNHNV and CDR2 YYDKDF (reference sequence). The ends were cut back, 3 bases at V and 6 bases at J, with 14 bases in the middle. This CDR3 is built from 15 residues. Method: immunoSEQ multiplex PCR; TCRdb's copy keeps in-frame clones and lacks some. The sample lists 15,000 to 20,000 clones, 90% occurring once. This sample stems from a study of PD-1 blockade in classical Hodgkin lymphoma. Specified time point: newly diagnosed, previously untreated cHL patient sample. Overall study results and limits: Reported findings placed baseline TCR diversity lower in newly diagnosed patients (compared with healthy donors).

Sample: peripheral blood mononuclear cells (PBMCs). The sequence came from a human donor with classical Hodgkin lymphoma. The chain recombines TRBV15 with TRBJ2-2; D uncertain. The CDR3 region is CATSRDSGPSGELFF. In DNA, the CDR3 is TGTGCCACCAGCAGGGATTCCGGTCCTTCCGGGGAGCTGTTTTTT.